This T cell receptor beta chain was captured by sequencing in a study of technical replicates of blood from several donors. Only in-frame clones appear in the TCRdb table, and some are missing; sequencing was by immunoSEQ multiplex PCR. The data contain tens of thousands of clones, more than 95% of them singletons. Germline CDR1 MNHEY, CDR2 SMNVEV (reference sequence). V was cut by 7 bases and J by 3 bases, with 22 bases left in between. The CDR3 is made up of 16 amino acids. The sequenced sample consisted of T cells isolated from PBMCs. The TCR was taken from a human donor in good health. The chain uses TRBV27 and TRBJ2-7; perhaps TRBD2 as D (5 bases). The CDR3 DNA is TGTGCCAGCACCCCCCGGGTTTCGCGGGTCGACTACGAGCAGTACTTC. It codes for CASTPRVSRVDYEQYF.